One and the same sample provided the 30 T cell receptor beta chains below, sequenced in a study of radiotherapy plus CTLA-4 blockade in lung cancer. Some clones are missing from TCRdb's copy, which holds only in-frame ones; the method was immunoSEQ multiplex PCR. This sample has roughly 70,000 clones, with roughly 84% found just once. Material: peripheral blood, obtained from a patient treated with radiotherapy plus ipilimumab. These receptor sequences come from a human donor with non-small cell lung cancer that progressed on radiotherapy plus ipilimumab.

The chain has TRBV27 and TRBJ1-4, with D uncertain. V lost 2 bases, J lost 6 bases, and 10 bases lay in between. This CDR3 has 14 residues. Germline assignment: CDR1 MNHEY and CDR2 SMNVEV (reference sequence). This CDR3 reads CASSLGTGYEKLFF. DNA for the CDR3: TGTGCCAGCAGTTTAGGTACGGGGTATGAAAAACTGTTTTTT.

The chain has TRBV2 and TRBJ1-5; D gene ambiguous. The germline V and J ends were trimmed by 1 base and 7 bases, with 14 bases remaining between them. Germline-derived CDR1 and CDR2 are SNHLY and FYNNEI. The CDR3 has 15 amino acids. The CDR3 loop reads CASSEGPWVQQPQHF. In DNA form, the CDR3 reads TGTGCCAGCAGTGAAGGGCCATGGGTTCAACAGCCCCAGCATTTT.

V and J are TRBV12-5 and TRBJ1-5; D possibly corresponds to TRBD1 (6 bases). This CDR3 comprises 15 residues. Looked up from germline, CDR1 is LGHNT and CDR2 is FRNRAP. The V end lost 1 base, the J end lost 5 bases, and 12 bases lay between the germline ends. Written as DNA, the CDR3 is TGTGCTAGTGGTTTGGGTTCAGGGGCCGATCAGCCCCAGCATTTT. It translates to CASGLGSGADQPQHF.

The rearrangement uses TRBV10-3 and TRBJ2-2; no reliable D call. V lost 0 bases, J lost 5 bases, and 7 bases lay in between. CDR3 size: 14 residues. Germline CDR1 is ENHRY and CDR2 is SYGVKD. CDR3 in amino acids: CAISESLWTGELFF. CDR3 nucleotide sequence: TGTGCCATCAGTGAGTCGTTATGGACCGGGGAGCTGTTTTTT.

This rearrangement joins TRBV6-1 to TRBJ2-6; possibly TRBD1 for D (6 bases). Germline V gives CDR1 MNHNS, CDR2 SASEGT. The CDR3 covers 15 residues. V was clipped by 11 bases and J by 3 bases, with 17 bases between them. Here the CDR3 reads CACAQGSGGANVLTF. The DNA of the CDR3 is TGTGCCTGCGCGCAGGGGTCAGGTGGGGCCAACGTCCTGACTTTC.

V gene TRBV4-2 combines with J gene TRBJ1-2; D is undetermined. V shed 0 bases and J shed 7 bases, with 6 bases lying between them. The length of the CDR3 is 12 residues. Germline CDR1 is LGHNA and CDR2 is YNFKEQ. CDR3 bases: TGTGCCAGCAGCCAAGATCAAGCTGGCTACACCTTC. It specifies CASSQDQAGYTF.

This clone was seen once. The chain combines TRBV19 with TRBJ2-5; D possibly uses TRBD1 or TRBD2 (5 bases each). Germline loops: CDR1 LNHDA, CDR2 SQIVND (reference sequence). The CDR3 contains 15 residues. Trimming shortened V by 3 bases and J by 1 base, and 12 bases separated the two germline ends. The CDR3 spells CASSMGRIRQETQYF. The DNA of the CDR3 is TGTGCCAGTAGTATGGGACGAATACGCCAAGAGACCCAGTACTTC.

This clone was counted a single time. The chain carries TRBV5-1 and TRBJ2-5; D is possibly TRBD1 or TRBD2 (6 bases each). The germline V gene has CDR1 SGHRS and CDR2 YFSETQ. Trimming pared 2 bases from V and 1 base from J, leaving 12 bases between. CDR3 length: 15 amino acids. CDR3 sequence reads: CASSFQRGPQETQYF. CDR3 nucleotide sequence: TGCGCCAGCAGCTTCCAACGGGGGCCCCAAGAGACCCAGTACTTC.

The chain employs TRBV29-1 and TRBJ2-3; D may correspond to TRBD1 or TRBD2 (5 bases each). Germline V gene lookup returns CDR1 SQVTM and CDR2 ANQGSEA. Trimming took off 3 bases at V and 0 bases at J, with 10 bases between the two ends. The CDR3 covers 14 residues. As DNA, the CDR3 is TGCAGCGTTGAGTACGGGGCTAGCACAGATACGCAGTATTTT. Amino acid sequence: CSVEYGASTDTQYF.

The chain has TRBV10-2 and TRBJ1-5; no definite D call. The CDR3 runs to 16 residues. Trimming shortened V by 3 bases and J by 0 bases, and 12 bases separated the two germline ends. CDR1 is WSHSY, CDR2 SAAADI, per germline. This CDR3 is CASSDSQIYSNQPQHF. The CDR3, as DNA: TGCGCCAGCAGTGATAGCCAGATATATAGCAATCAGCCCCAGCATTTT.

Here the CDR3 reads CASSLARSASGANVLTF. CDR3 DNA: TGTGCCAGCAGCTTGGCCCGGTCAGCCTCTGGGGCCAACGTCCTGACTTTC. This chain uses TRBV5-4 with TRBJ2-6; D gene ambiguous. The V gene lost 0 bases and the J gene lost 0 bases, with 10 bases spanning the gap. The CDR3 is 17 residues long. In germline, CDR1 is SGHNT, CDR2 YYREEE (reference sequence).

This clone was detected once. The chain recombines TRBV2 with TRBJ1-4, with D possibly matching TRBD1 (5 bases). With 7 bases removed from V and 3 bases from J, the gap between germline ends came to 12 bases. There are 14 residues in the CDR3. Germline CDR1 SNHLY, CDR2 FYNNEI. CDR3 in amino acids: CASMPGGSNEKLFF. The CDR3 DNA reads TGTGCCAGCATGCCGGGGGGGTCTAATGAAAAACTGTTTTTT.

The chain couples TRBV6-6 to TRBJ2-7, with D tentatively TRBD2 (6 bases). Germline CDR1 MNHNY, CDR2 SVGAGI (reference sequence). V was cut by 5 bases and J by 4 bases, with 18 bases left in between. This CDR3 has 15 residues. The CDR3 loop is CASSEPGELVYEQYV. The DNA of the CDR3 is TGTGCCAGCAGTGAGCCGGGAGAGTTGGTTTACGAGCAGTACGTC.

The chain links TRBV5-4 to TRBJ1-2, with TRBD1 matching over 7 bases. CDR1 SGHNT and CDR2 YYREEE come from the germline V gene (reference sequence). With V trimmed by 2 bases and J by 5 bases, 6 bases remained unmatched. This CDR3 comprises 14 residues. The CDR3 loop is CASSFGGGGYGYTF. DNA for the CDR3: TGTGCCAGCAGCTTCGGAGGGGGCGGTTATGGCTACACCTTC. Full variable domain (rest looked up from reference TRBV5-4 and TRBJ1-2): ETGVTQSPTHLIKTRGQQVTLRCSSQSGHNTVSWYQQALGQGPQFIFQYYREEENGRGNFPPRFSGLQFPNYSSELNVNALELDDSALYLCASSFGGGGYGYTFGSGTRLTVV.

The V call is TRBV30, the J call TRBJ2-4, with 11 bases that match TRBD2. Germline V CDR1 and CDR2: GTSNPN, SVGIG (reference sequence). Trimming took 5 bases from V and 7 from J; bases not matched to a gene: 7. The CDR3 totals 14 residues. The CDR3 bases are TGTGCCTGGGGAATAGCGGGAGGGAGGAACATTCAGTACTTC. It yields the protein CAWGIAGGRNIQYF.

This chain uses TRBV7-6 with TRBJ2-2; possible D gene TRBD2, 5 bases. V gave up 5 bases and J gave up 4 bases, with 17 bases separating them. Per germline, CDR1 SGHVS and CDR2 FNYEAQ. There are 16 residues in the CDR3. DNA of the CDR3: TGTGCCAGCAGCAGGGTCCTAGCTATGGGCACCGGGGAGCTGTTTTTT. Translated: CASSRVLAMGTGELFF.

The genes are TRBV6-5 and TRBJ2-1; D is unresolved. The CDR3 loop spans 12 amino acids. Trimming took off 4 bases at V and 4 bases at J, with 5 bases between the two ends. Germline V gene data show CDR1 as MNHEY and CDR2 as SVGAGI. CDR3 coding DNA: TGTGCCAGCAGTTCCTTATACAATGAGCAGTTCTTC. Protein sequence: CASSSLYNEQFF.

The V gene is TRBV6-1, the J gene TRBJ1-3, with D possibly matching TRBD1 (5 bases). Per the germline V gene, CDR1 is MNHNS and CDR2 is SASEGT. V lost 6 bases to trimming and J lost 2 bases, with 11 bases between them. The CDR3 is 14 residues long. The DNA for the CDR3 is TGTGCCAGCAGCCCGGGGGGAACTGGAAACACCATATATTTT. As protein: CASSPGGTGNTIYF.

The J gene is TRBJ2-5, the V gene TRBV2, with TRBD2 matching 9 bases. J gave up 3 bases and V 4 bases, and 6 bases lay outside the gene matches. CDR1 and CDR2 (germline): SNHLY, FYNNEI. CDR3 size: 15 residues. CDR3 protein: CASSGPREGKETQYF. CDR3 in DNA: TGTGCCAGCAGTGGCCCGCGGGAGGGTAAAGAGACCCAGTACTTC.

The CDR3 coding sequence is TGTGCCAGCAACTACCAGGGGACAGGCGAGCAGTACGTC. It is translated as CASNYQGTGEQYV. The V gene is TRBV7-8, the J gene TRBJ2-7; 8 bases match TRBD1. The V gene end was trimmed by 7 bases and the J gene end by 6 bases; junction bases not matched to a gene: 8. Germline CDR1 SGHVS, CDR2 FQNEAQ. This CDR3 has 13 amino acids.

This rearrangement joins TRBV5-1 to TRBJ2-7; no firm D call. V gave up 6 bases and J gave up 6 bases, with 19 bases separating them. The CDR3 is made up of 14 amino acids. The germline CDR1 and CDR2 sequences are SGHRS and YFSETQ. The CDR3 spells CASKAAILQGEQYF. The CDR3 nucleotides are TGCGCCAGCAAGGCCGCGATTCTACAAGGCGAGCAGTACTTC.

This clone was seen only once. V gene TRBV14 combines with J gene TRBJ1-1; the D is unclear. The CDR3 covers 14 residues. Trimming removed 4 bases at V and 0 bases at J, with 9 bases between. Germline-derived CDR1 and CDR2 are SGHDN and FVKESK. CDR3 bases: TGTGCCAGCAGCCCCTACTCAATGAACACTGAAGCTTTCTTT. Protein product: CASSPYSMNTEAFF.

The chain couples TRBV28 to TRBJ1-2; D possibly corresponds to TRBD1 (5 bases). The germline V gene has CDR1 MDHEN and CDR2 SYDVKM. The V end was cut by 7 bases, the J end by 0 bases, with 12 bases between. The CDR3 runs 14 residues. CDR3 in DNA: TGTGCCAGCAAGTGGGGCAGAGCTAACTATGGCTACACCTTC. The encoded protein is CASKWGRANYGYTF.

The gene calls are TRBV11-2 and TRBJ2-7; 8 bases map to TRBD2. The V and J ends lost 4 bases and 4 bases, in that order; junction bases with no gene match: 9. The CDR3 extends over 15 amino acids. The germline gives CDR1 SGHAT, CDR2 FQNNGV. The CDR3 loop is CASSSAGGALYEQYF. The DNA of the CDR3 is TGTGCCAGCAGCTCGGCGGGAGGCGCTTTATACGAGCAGTACTTC.

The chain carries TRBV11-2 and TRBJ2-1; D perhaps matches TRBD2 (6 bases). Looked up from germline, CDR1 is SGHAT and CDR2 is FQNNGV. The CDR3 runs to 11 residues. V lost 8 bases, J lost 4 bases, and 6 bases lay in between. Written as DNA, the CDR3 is TGTGCCAGCGGGACTTACAATGAGCAGTTCTTC. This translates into CASGTYNEQFF.

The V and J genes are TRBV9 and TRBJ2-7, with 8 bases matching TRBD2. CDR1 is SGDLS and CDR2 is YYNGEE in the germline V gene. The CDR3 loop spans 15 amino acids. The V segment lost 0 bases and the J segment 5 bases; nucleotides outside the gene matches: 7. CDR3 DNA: TGTGCCAGCAGCGTAGAAGGTAGCGGGACCCACGAGCAGTACTTC. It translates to CASSVEGSGTHEQYF.

The CDR3 here is CASSPPKLRSTDTQYF. The CDR3 nucleotides read TGTGCCAGCTCACCACCTAAACTTCGTAGCACAGATACGCAGTATTTT. The V gene is TRBV18, the J gene TRBJ2-3; D is unresolved. Looked up from germline, CDR1 is KGHSH and CDR2 is LQKENI. There are 16 residues in the CDR3. V was pared by 0 bases and J by 0 bases, with 10 bases between.

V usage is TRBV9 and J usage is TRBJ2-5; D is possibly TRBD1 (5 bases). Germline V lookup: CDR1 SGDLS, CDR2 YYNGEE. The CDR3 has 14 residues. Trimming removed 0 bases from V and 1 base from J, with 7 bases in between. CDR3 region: CASSVVDSQETQYF. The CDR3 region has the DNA TGTGCCAGCAGCGTAGTCGACAGCCAAGAGACCCAGTACTTC.

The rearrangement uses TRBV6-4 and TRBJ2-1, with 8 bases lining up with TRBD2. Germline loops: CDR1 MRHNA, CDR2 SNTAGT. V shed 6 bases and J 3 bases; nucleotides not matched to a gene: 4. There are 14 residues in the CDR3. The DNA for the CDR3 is TGTGCCAGCAGCATACTAGCGGACTACAATGAGCAGTTCTTC. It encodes CASSILADYNEQFF.

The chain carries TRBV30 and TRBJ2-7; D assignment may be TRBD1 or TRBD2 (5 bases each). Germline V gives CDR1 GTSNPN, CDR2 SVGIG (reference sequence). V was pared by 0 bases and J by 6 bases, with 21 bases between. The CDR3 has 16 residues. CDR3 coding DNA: TGTGCCTGGAGTGTACCCGGGACGGAGCCCTCGGGCGAGCAGTACTTC. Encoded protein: CAWSVPGTEPSGEQYF.